A selection of T cell receptor beta chains follows, all from one sample in a study of shared clonotypes between healthy human individuals. Method: immunoSEQ multiplex PCR; TCRdb's copy keeps in-frame clones and lacks some. Here the sample spans roughly 450,000 clones, 79% being singletons. The sequencing sample was made of PBMCs. These TCRs come from a middle-aged woman in good health. Some clones in this sample may be carry-over from other donors' samples. The CDR3 runs from the conserved cysteine through the conserved F or W. Only part of the rows carry a size: once, few, many, or a class if the clone is expanded.

v_gene	abundance	len	j_gene	CDR3aa
TRBV10-1	.	14	TRBJ1-1	CASSAGTGVTEAFF
TRBV6-1	.	15	TRBJ2-1	CASTSWDRGRSGEFF
TRBV28	.	12	TRBJ2-2	CASSLTYGELFF
TRBV10-3	once	19	TRBJ1-5	CAISESKTGGQGGNQPQHF
TRBV5-4	.	15	TRBJ2-1	CASSTLAMGHSEQFF
TRBV2	.	16	TRBJ2-3	CARAEGLAGTTDTQYF
TRBV5-1	.	17	TRBJ2-1	CASSAPEDYSVYNEQFF
TRBV15	many	15	TRBJ2-3	CATSSRGASTDTQYF
TRBV10-2	.	15	TRBJ2-2	CASSEPSVKSGELFF
TRBV18	.	15	TRBJ2-1	CASSLRQSRYNEQFF
TRBV28	.	11	TRBJ1-2	CAIQENYGYTF
TRBV18	many	12	TRBJ2-7	CASSSGSGEQYF